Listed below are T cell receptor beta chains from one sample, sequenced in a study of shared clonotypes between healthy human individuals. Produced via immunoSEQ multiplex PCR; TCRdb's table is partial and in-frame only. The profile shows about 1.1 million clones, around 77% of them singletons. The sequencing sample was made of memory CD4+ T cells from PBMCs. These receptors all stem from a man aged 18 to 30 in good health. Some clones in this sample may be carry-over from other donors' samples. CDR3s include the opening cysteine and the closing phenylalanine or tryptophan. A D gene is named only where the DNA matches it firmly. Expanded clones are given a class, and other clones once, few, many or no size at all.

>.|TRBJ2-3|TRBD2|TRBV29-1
CSVEGLAAWTDTQYF
TGCAGCGTTGAGGGGCTAGCGGCGTGGACAGATACGCAGTATTTT
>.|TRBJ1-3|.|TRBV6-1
CASSENPVSDTIYF
TGTGCCAGCAGTGAGAATCCCGTTTCCGACACCATATATTTT
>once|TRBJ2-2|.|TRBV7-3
CASSLISSNTGELFF
TGTGCCAGCAGCTTAATCAGCTCAAACACCGGGGAGCTGTTTTTT
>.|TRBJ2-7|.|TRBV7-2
CASSLVEGGSYEQYF
TGTGCCAGCAGCTTAGTAGAGGGGGGCAGCTACGAGCAGTACTTC
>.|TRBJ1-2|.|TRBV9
CASSVGLEHLGYTF
TGTGCCAGCAGCGTAGGTTTGGAGCATCTTGGCTACACCTTC
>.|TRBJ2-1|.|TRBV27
CASSLGVANEQFF
TGTGCCAGCAGTTTGGGGGTAGCGAATGAGCAGTTCTTC
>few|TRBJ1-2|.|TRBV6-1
CASSPGIQANYGYTF
TGTGCCAGCAGCCCCGGGATTCAAGCTAACTATGGCTACACCTTC
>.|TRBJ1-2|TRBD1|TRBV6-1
CASSESIGTGGWYGYTF
TGTGCCAGCAGTGAATCCATAGGGACAGGGGGATGGTATGGCTACACCTTC
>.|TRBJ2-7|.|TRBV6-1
CASSEGDSASSYEQYF
TGTGCCAGCAGTGAAGGAGATAGCGCCAGCTCCTACGAGCAGTACTTC
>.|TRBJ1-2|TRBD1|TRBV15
CATSRGLTGESGYTF
TGTGCCACCAGCAGAGGCCTGACAGGGGAGTCTGGCTACACCTTC
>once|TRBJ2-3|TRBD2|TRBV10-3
CAISGTAGGDTQYF
TGTGCCATCAGCGGGACAGCGGGAGGGGATACGCAGTATTTT
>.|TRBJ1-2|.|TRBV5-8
CASSPGPAGYTF
TGTGCCAGCAGTCCAGGACCCGCCGGCTACACCTTC
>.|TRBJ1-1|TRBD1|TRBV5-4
CASRNIQGAAGLNTEAFF
TGTGCCAGCAGAAACATACAGGGGGCTGCTGGGTTGAACACTGAAGCTTTCTTT
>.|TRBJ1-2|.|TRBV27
CASSLGSAGYGYTF
TGTGCCAGCAGCCTCGGGAGCGCAGGCTATGGCTACACCTTC
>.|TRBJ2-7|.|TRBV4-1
CASSPQGDEQYF
TGCGCCAGCAGCCCCCAAGGGGACGAGCAGTACTTC
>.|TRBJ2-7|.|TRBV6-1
CASGYEQYF
TGTGCCAGCGGGTACGAGCAGTACTTC
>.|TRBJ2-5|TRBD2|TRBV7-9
CASSPSGGGETQYF
TGTGCCAGCAGCCCCAGCGGGGGAGGAGAGACCCAGTACTTC
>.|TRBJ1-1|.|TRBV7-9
CASSSLWGGGIMNTEAFF
TGTGCCAGCAGCTCCTTATGGGGAGGCGGTATCATGAACACTGAAGCTTTCTTT
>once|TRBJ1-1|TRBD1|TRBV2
CASSGPGQITEAFF
TGTGCCAGCAGTGGGCCGGGACAGATAACTGAAGCTTTCTTT
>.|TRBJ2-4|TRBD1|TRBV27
CASRSGQVAKNIQYF
TGTGCCAGCAGGTCGGGACAGGTAGCCAAAAACATTCAGTACTTC
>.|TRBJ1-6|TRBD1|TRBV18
CASSIQGTTNSPLHF
TGTGCCAGCTCAATACAGGGGACCACGAATTCACCCCTCCACTTT
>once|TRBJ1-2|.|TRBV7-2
CASSFGPYGYTF
TGTGCCAGCAGCTTCGGTCCTTATGGCTACACCTTC
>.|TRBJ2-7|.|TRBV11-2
CASSSPRVGHEQYF
TGTGCCAGCAGCTCCCCCCGGGTTGGCCACGAGCAGTACTTC
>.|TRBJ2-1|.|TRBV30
CAGGGPANEQFF
TGTGCCGGAGGGGGCCCGGCCAATGAGCAGTTCTTC
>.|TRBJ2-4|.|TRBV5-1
CASTVGEGKNIQYF
TGCGCCAGCACCGTAGGGGAAGGCAAAAACATTCAGTACTTC
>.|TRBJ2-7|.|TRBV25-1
CASSEGRAVEQYF
TGTGCCAGCAGTGAAGGCAGGGCGGTCGAGCAGTACTTC
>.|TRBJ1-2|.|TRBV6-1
CASREDGRRGYTF
TGTGCCAGCCGTGAGGATGGAAGGAGGGGCTACACCTTC
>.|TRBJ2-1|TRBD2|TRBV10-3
CAISRASGNNEQFF
TGTGCCATCAGTCGGGCTAGCGGTAACAATGAGCAGTTCTTC
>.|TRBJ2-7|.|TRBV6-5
CASSYSGDGTYEQYF
TGTGCCAGCAGTTACTCTGGGGACGGGACCTACGAGCAGTACTTC
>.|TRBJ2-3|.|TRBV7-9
CASSPQGTRQGTDTQYF
TGTGCCAGCAGCCCCCAGGGGACCAGGCAGGGCACAGATACGCAGTATTTT
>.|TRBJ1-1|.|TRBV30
CAWIGTPEAFF
TGTGCCTGGATCGGGACGCCTGAAGCTTTCTTT
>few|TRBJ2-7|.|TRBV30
CAWSSVGAGSYEQYF
TGTGCCTGGAGTAGTGTGGGGGCAGGGTCCTACGAGCAGTACTTC
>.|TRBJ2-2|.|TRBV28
CASSLNLGSLLLGGRAGELFF
TGTGCCAGCAGTTTAAATTTAGGGTCGCTCTTACTGGGGGGGCGCGCCGGGGAGCTGTTTTTT
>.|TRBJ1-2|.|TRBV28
CASTEFGGQNYGYTF
TGTGCCAGCACCGAATTCGGCGGACAGAACTATGGCTACACCTTC
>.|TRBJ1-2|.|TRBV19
CASSPTTRARDGYTF
TGTGCCAGTAGTCCGACGACAAGGGCGAGGGATGGCTACACCTTC
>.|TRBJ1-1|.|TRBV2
CATATGTPEAFF
TGTGCCACCGCGACAGGCACCCCTGAAGCTTTCTTT
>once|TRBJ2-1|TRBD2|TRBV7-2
CASSLWRTSGYNEQFF
TGTGCCAGCAGCTTATGGCGGACTAGCGGCTACAATGAGCAGTTCTTC
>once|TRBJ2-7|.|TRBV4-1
CASSQGGSREPYEQYF
TGCGCCAGCAGCCAAGGGGGTAGTCGGGAGCCCTACGAGCAGTACTTC
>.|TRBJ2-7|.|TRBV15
CATSKVVRAYYEQYF
TGTGCCACCAGCAAAGTGGTACGGGCCTACTACGAGCAGTACTTC
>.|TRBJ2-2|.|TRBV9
CASSVGNSNTGELFF
TGTGCCAGCAGCGTAGGGAATTCCAACACCGGGGAGCTGTTTTTT
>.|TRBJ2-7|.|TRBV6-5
CASTDHDEQYF
TGTGCCAGCACCGACCACGACGAGCAGTACTTC
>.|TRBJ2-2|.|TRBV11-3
CASSEGGAGGELFF
TGTGCCAGCAGCGAAGGAGGAGCCGGCGGGGAGCTGTTTTTT
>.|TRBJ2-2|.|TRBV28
CASSLLFRELFF
TGTGCCAGCAGTTTACTTTTCAGGGAGCTGTTTTTT
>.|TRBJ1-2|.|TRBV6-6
CASSYSGGGVSGYTF
TGTGCCAGCAGTTACTCAGGGGGGGGCGTTTCTGGCTACACCTTC
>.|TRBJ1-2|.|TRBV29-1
CSATQGVGDYGYTF
TGCAGCGCCACCCAAGGCGTAGGGGATTATGGCTACACCTTC
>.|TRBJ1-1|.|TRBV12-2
CASRPRPVGQKTNTEAFF
TGTGCAAGTCGCCCCCGCCCAGTTGGACAGAAAACTAACACTGAAGCTTTCTTT
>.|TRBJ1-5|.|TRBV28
CASSSLNQPQHF
TGTGCCAGCAGTTCCCTGAATCAGCCCCAGCATTTT
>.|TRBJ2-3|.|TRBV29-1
CSETRGDTQYF
TGCAGCGAGACTCGGGGGGATACGCAGTATTTT
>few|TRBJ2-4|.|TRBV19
CASSMTNKNIQYF
TGTGCCAGTAGTATGACCAATAAAAACATTCAGTACTTC